This is a list of T cell receptor beta chains from one sample in a study of blood T cell repertoires in COVID-19. Assay used: immunoSEQ multiplex PCR; TCRdb lists only in-frame clones, some missing. This table holds roughly 100,000 clones, about three quarters found once. Sequences were obtained from peripheral blood. These receptors were taken from an older man with COVID-19, enrolled during active disease. Both conserved end residues are part of each CDR3. D genes are given only for firm matches. A clone size is listed for some rows: how often the clone was seen (once, few, many), or a class if it is expanded.

d_call,clone_size,j_call,v_call,cdr3_nt,cdr3_aa
TRBD1,NA,TRBJ1-4,TRBV2,TGTGCCAGCAGCTGGGACAGGGAGAATGAAAAACTGTTTTTT,CASSWDRENEKLFF
NA,NA,TRBJ1-5,TRBV28,TGTGCCAGCAGCCTCCAGGGCGCCAAGCCCCAGCATTTT,CASSLQGAKPQHF
NA,NA,TRBJ1-5,TRBV4-2,TGTGCCAGCAGCCAAGAGGCGGGACGGAGCAATCAGCCCCAGCATTTT,CASSQEAGRSNQPQHF
TRBD2,few,TRBJ2-5,TRBV7-2,TGTGCCAGCAGCGGGACTAGCGGGAGGGTCCAAGAGACCCAGTACTTC,CASSGTSGRVQETQYF
TRBD1,NA,TRBJ1-2,TRBV11-2,TGTGCCAGCAGCACTGACAGGGGGCACGGCTACACCTTC,CASSTDRGHGYTF
NA,NA,TRBJ1-6,TRBV6-5,TGTGCCAGCAGATACTCTCCAGGACCCCTCCACTTT,CASRYSPGPLHF
TRBD1,few,TRBJ1-1,TRBV9,TGTGCCAGCAGCGCCCCGGGACAGGGGCGTACTGAAGCTTTCTTT,CASSAPGQGRTEAFF
TRBD1,NA,TRBJ1-5,TRBV24-1,TGTGCCACCAGTGATTCGACAGGGGGAGAGCAGCCCCAGCATTTT,CATSDSTGGEQPQHF
NA,once,TRBJ2-5,TRBV4-1,TGCGCCAGCAGCCAGGCTGTGGTGGAGACCCAGTACTTC,CASSQAVVETQYF
TRBD2,NA,TRBJ2-1,TRBV19,TGTGCCAGTAGTATAGGGGCGGGCGGGAGCTCCTACAATGAGCAGTTCTTC,CASSIGAGGSSYNEQFF
NA,NA,TRBJ2-3,TRBV5-1,TGCGCCAGCAGCCCGACGGGTTTCACAGATACGCAGTATTTT,CASSPTGFTDTQYF